Given below is one TCR beta chain in context. The antigen this receptor binds is unknown. Nothing much larger sits one base from this clone, and base qualities are not available. Library prep was done by the immunoSEQ multiplex PCR assay. As stored in TCRdb, this immuneACCESS dataset retains in-frame rearrangements with V and J assigned. A fraction of the clones does not appear; measured against another copy, unresolved V genes explain less than half of the discrepancy, and the remainder lacks a known reason. The sample table holds about 100,000 clones, of which over 85% were seen once. Of the sample, around 3% is held by the ten largest clones. From V the trimming removes 7 bases and from J it removes 0 bases, while the gene matches leave 7 bases of the junction unaccounted for. From the cysteine through the phenylalanine, the CDR3 covers 17 amino acids. Only the CDR3 region is kept as DNA, spanning 51 bases read in frame from base 1. As encoded in the germline V gene, CDR1 is SNHLY while CDR2 is FYNNEI.

This sample was included in a study of control samples from healthy donors and cancer patients (dated by TCRdb to the early 2020s). Recombination connected TRBV2 to TRBJ2-6, and TRBD1 aligns with 9 junction nucleotides. Sequencing was carried out using blood. The receptor was isolated from a human donor in good health. The donor label of this sample is uncertain. CDR3 protein: CASTPGTGISGANVLTF. The nucleotide sequence is given as TGTGCCAGCACCCCTGGGACAGGGATCTCTGGGGCCAACGTCCTGACTTTC. The reference TRBV2 and TRBJ2-6 proteins fill in what lies around the CDR3, so the full variable domain reads EPEVTQTPSHQVTQMGQEVILRCVPISNHLYFYWYRQILGQKVEFLVSFYNNEISEKSEIFDDQFSVERPDGSNFTLKIRSTKLEDSAMYFCASTPGTGISGANVLTFGAGSRLTVL.